What follows are 31 T cell receptor beta chains derived from one specimen sequenced in a study of T cells in Graves' hyperthyroidism and ophthalmopathy. The investigators amplified TCR beta CDR3 regions from RNA transcripts. The study used the HTBI primer set for a first-round RT-PCR of the TCR CDR3. Each CDR3 protein gets one entry after TCRdb re-called the multiplex PCR reads with MiXCR. The sample consists of about 640,000 distinct CDR3 sequences, more than 14% of them appearing once. The sequenced sample was blood. All receptors derive from a woman in her forties or fifties with Graves' ophthalmopathy.

This clonotype was seen repeatedly, ten times or more. This chain links TRBV5-1 with TRBJ1-1; D ambiguous. Germline CDR1 SGHRS, CDR2 YFSETQ. The CDR3 spans 15 residues. Deletions cut 0 bases from V and 3 bases from J, with 12 bases between. The CDR3 DNA sequence: TGCGCCAGCAGCTTGGTCCGGGGATTGGACACTGAAGCTTTCTTT. Translation gives CASSLVRGLDTEAFF.

This clonotype was observed many times. The CDR3, as DNA: TGTGCCAGCAGCTACCCGACTAGCGGGAGAACCTACAATGAGCAGTTCTTC. Translated, it gives CASSYPTSGRTYNEQFF. V usage is TRBV7-9 and J usage is TRBJ2-1, with TRBD2 matching over 12 bases. V gave up 4 bases and J gave up 2 bases; unmatched junction bases: 6. The CDR3 contains 17 residues. Per germline, CDR1 SEHNR and CDR2 FQNEAQ (reference sequence).

This clonotype was counted a few times. V gene TRBV29-1 combines with J gene TRBJ2-1; weak D call: TRBD1 (5 bases). Trimming took off 6 bases at V and 0 bases at J, with 12 bases between the two ends. Germline V lookup: CDR1 SQVTM, CDR2 ANQGSEA. There are 14 residues in the CDR3. The CDR3 is CSVRTQSSYNEQFF. The CDR3 DNA follows: TGCAGCGTCAGGACACAGAGCTCCTACAATGAGCAGTTCTTC.

This clonotype came up many times. The chain links TRBV20-1 to TRBJ2-7, with 10 bases fitting TRBD2. Per the germline V gene, CDR1 is DFQATT and CDR2 is SNEGSKA (reference sequence). V gave up 0 bases and J gave up 0 bases; unmatched junction bases: 5. The CDR3 is made up of 16 amino acids. The CDR3 sequence: CSARERSGRSSYEQYF. The CDR3 bases are TGCAGTGCTAGAGAGCGTAGCGGGAGGAGCTCCTACGAGCAGTACTTC.

This clonotype was seen ten or more times. This chain joins TRBV13 and TRBJ2-7, with D maybe TRBD1 (5 bases). This CDR3 has 14 amino acids. Looked up from germline, CDR1 is PRHDT and CDR2 is FYEKMQ (reference sequence). The germline V and J ends were trimmed by 2 bases and 2 bases, with 10 bases remaining between them. CDR3 protein: CASSLPGPTYEQYF. The CDR3, as DNA: TGTGCCAGCAGCTTACCAGGGCCCACCTACGAGCAGTACTTC.

This clonotype was seen ten or more times. The chain links TRBV28 to TRBJ2-5; weak D call: TRBD2 (8 bases). V was shortened by 3 bases and J by 4 bases, with 18 bases between the two germline ends. Germline assignment: CDR1 MDHEN and CDR2 SYDVKM. The CDR3 is 16 residues long. CDR3 sequence (DNA): TGTGCCAGCAGTTTCCACGGGAGGGGGCACGGAGAGACCCAGTACTTC. This translates into CASSFHGRGHGETQYF.

V gene TRBV6-1 combines with J gene TRBJ2-7, with 8 bases lining up with TRBD1. V gave up 5 bases and J gave up 4 bases; unmatched junction bases: 10. Germline assignment: CDR1 MNHNS and CDR2 SASEGT. The CDR3 is 15 amino acids. CDR3 loop: CASSNGQGPGYEQYF. The CDR3, as DNA: TGTGCCAGCAGTAACGGACAGGGCCCGGGATACGAGCAGTACTTC.

This clonotype was detected ten times or more. This chain uses TRBV20-1 with TRBJ2-3; D is unresolved. The germline V and J ends were trimmed by 3 bases and 5 bases, with 9 bases remaining between them. In germline, CDR1 is DFQATT, CDR2 SNEGSKA (reference sequence). This CDR3 region has 12 residues. The CDR3 loop is CSASHFGDTQYF. The CDR3 DNA reads as TGCAGTGCTAGCCATTTTGGAGATACGCAGTATTTT.

The V gene is TRBV24-1, the J gene TRBJ2-7; 9 positions agree with TRBD2. Germline CDR1 is KGHDR and CDR2 is SFDVKD. Trimming removed 8 bases from V and 3 bases from J; junction bases left unmatched: 13. The CDR3 extends over 16 amino acids. Here the CDR3 reads CATNFRQAGGRYEQYF. The CDR3 nucleotides read TGTGCCACCAATTTCCGACAAGCGGGAGGTCGCTACGAGCAGTACTTC.

In this sample, this clonotype turned up many times. CDR3 sequence reads: CSARSPGLASTDTQYF. As DNA, the CDR3 is TGCAGTGCTCGATCCCCGGGACTAGCGAGCACAGATACGCAGTATTTT. V usage is TRBV20-1 and J usage is TRBJ2-3; 10 bases align to TRBD2. Germline CDR1 reads DFQATT; CDR2 reads SNEGSKA (reference sequence). The CDR3 spans 16 residues. Trimming took 5 bases from V and 0 from J; bases not matched to a gene: 8.

The chain has TRBV11-2 and TRBJ2-3; 8 positions agree with TRBD2. The CDR3 extends over 15 amino acids. The V and J ends lost 5 bases and 0 bases, in that order; junction bases with no gene match: 4. CDR1 is SGHAT, CDR2 FQNNGV, per germline. The CDR3 protein is CASSGGGTSTDTQYF. The DNA for the CDR3 is TGTGCCAGCAGCGGCGGGGGGACTAGCACAGATACGCAGTATTTT.

V is TRBV7-3 and J is TRBJ2-2; 7 bases match TRBD2. CDR1 is SGHTA and CDR2 is FQGTGA in the germline V gene. The CDR3 is 15 amino acids. The V segment lost 3 bases and the J segment 6 bases; nucleotides outside the gene matches: 7. The CDR3: CASSFPGLGAGELFF. CDR3 DNA: TGTGCCAGCAGCTTCCCCGGACTAGGCGCCGGGGAGCTGTTTTTT. The full variable domain, completed using reference TRBV7-3 and TRBJ2-2, is GAGVSQTPSNKVTEKGKYVELRCDPISGHTALYWYRQSLGQGPEFLIYFQGTGAADDSGLPNDRFFAVRPEGSVSTLKIQRTERGDSAVYLCASSFPGLGAGELFFGEGSRLTVL.

This clonotype was seen at least ten times. This chain uses TRBV28 with TRBJ2-5; 11 positions agree with TRBD2. Germline V CDR1 and CDR2: MDHEN, SYDVKM. V lost 5 bases and J lost 2; bases outside the gene matches: 7. The CDR3 covers 16 residues. The CDR3: CASSVPGLAVQETQYF. DNA of the CDR3: TGTGCCAGCAGTGTCCCGGGACTAGCGGTACAAGAGACCCAGTACTTC.

The J gene is TRBJ2-4, the V gene TRBV20-1, with D perhaps matching TRBD2 (7 bases). Germline V lookup: CDR1 DFQATT, CDR2 SNEGSKA (reference sequence). V lost 6 bases to trimming and J lost 1 base, with 13 bases between them. The CDR3 has 14 amino acids. This CDR3 reads CSAAEGGAKNIQYF. In DNA, the CDR3 is TGCAGTGCCGCGGAGGGGGGGGCCAAAAACATTCAGTACTTC.

This clonotype was observed at least ten times. The chain is built from TRBV5-6 and TRBJ2-5; D gene unclear. This CDR3 has 13 residues. Trimming cost V 1 base and J 5 bases, with 9 bases left between them. Germline-derived CDR1 and CDR2 are SGHDT and YYEEEE. CDR3 loop: CASSLQTTETQYF. CDR3 DNA: TGTGCCAGCAGCTTGCAGACCACGGAGACCCAGTACTTC.

This clonotype was picked up many times. V usage is TRBV28 and J usage is TRBJ1-2, with TRBD1 matching 8 bases. Losses at the gene ends were 5 bases for V and 6 bases for J; bases not matched to a gene: 17. The length of the CDR3 is 17 residues. The germline CDR1 and CDR2 sequences are MDHEN and SYDVKM. The CDR3 DNA is TGTGCCAGCAGTACAATAAGTGGACAGGGAGGGGTAGATGGCTACACCTTC. Its translation is CASSTISGQGGVDGYTF.

This clonotype appeared many times. The chain employs TRBV12-3 or TRBV12-4 and TRBJ2-5; no clear D gene. Trimming pared 5 bases from V and 5 bases from J, leaving 18 bases between. The CDR3 has 15 residues. CDR3 amino acids: CASSPRVSESETQYF. Here the CDR3 DNA reads TGTGCCAGCAGTCCCCGTGTTAGTGAGAGTGAGACCCAGTACTTC.

CDR3 sequence: CASSRPLGVAFF. The CDR3 DNA follows: TGTGCCAGCAGCCGCCCCCTCGGGGTAGCTTTCTTT. This chain connects TRBV14 to TRBJ1-1; D is uncertain. The ends were cut back, 4 bases at V and 10 bases at J, with 13 bases in the middle. The CDR3 sequence is 12 residues long. Germline V CDR1 and CDR2: SGHDN, FVKESK.

The chain joins TRBV24-1 to TRBJ2-6; D unresolved. Trimming cost V 3 bases and J 1 base, with 3 bases left between them. Germline CDR1 and CDR2: KGHDR and SFDVKD. CDR3 length: 14 residues. This CDR3 is CATSDTSGANVLTF. The CDR3 DNA follows: TGTGCCACCAGTGATACGTCTGGGGCCAACGTCCTGACTTTC.

There are many counts of this clonotype. This sequence joins TRBV20-1 and TRBJ2-7; 8 nucleotides match TRBD2. The CDR3 has 13 amino acids. Trimming at V came to 0 bases and at J to 7 bases, leaving 5 bases not matched to a gene. CDR1 is DFQATT, CDR2 SNEGSKA, per germline (reference sequence). The CDR3 loop is CSARDRIAGEQYF. DNA of the CDR3: TGCAGTGCTAGAGATCGAATAGCGGGAGAGCAGTACTTC.

This clonotype was seen ten or more times. The chain recombines TRBV28 with TRBJ1-1; weak D call: TRBD1 (6 bases). V was trimmed by 3 bases and J by 0 bases, leaving 17 bases between them. The germline V gene encodes CDR1 MDHEN and CDR2 SYDVKM. The CDR3 contains 17 residues. CDR3 in DNA: TGTGCCAGCAGTTTGATGGGGACAAGTCACTTGAACACTGAAGCTTTCTTT. As protein: CASSLMGTSHLNTEAFF. Based on the CDR3 plus reference TRBV28 and TRBJ1-1, the full variable domain is DVKVTQSSRYLVKRTGEKVFLECVQDMDHENMFWYRQDPGLGLRLIYFSYDVKMKEKGDIPEGYSVSREKKERFSLILESASTNQTSMYLCASSLMGTSHLNTEAFFGQGTRLTVV.

This clonotype appeared many times. This chain connects TRBV10-3 to TRBJ2-7, with 8 bases identical to TRBD2. CDR1 ENHRY and CDR2 SYGVKD come from the germline V gene. J gave up 0 bases and V 8 bases, and 6 bases lay outside the gene matches. The CDR3 has 14 residues. CDR3 residues: CAIRKSGSSYEQYF. The CDR3 DNA reads TGTGCCATCCGCAAGAGCGGGAGCTCCTACGAGCAGTACTTC.

V is TRBV12-3 or TRBV12-4 and J is TRBJ2-7; D is unclear. The CDR3 has 14 amino acids. Trimming removed 4 bases at V and 6 bases at J, with 16 bases between. The CDR3 DNA reads TGTGCCAGCAGTTCAGACCAATTCCAGATCGAGCAGTACTTC. It translates to CASSSDQFQIEQYF.

This rearrangement joins TRBV5-1 to TRBJ2-5, with a possible D match to TRBD2 (5 bases). Trimming stripped 4 bases from V and 0 bases from J, with 13 bases between. Germline lookup yields CDR1 SGHRS and CDR2 YFSETQ. This CDR3 contains 15 residues. CDR3 sequence: CASSTSLVHQETQYF. CDR3 bases: TGCGCCAGCAGCACCTCACTAGTGCACCAAGAGACCCAGTACTTC.

V and J are TRBV28 and TRBJ1-2; no firm D call. Trimming took 6 bases from V and 11 from J, leaving 10 bases between them. Germline loops: CDR1 MDHEN, CDR2 SYDVKM. The CDR3 totals 10 residues. The CDR3 DNA follows: TGTGCCAGCAGGCAGAAGGGATACACCTTC. The encoded protein is CASRQKGYTF.

This clonotype showed up many times. V gene TRBV6-2 or TRBV6-3 combines with J gene TRBJ2-3; D call uncertain. This CDR3 has 14 amino acids. Deletions cut 6 bases from V and 1 base from J, with 11 bases between. From germline, CDR1 is MNHEY and CDR2 SVGEGT. CDR3 sequence: CASSVDKGTDTQYF. The CDR3 DNA follows: TGTGCCAGCAGCGTCGACAAGGGCACAGATACGCAGTATTTT.

At least ten counts were recorded for this clonotype. The chain's CDR3 is CASSYDGVLFEQYF. The CDR3 DNA is TGTGCCAGCAGCTACGATGGGGTTTTGTTCGAGCAGTACTTC. This chain connects TRBV7-9 to TRBJ2-7; D not certain. The V and J ends lost 4 bases and 6 bases respectively, with 16 bases between them. The CDR3 consists of 14 residues. Germline V CDR1 and CDR2: SEHNR, FQNEAQ (reference sequence).

The J gene is TRBJ1-5, the V gene TRBV28; 7 bases match TRBD1. V shed 6 bases, J shed 3 bases, and the junction held 11 bases outside the gene matches. Germline V lookup: CDR1 MDHEN, CDR2 SYDVKM. The CDR3 extends over 16 amino acids. CDR3 residues: CASSSTGTDLNQPQHF. DNA for the CDR3: TGTGCCAGCAGCTCAACCGGGACAGACCTCAATCAGCCCCAGCATTTT.

This chain joins TRBV7-8 and TRBJ2-7; the match to TRBD1 covers 9 bases. CDR1 and CDR2 (germline): SGHVS, FQNEAQ. The CDR3 has 14 amino acids. V was clipped by 7 bases and J by 1 base; unmatched bases: 5. CDR3 protein: CASKDRGKSYEQYF. The CDR3 nucleotides read TGTGCCAGCAAGGACAGGGGAAAATCCTACGAGCAGTACTTC.

Comment on this clonotype: Since a much larger clone is just one base distant, this may be a read error. The J gene is TRBJ1-4, the V gene TRBV7-2; D not resolved. This CDR3 is built from 13 residues. Germline CDR1 is SGHTA and CDR2 is FQGNSA. V lost 5 bases and J lost 6, with 10 bases in between. In DNA form, the CDR3 reads TGTGCCAGCAGCAGGCACGGGTATGAAAAACTGTTTTTT. Its translation is CASSRHGYEKLFF.

In its sample, this clonotype was seen many times. The chain couples TRBV5-1 to TRBJ2-1; D possibly corresponds to TRBD1 (5 bases). The CDR3 loop spans 15 amino acids. Germline loops: CDR1 SGHRS, CDR2 YFSETQ. V was cut by 4 bases and J by 0 bases, with 11 bases left in between. Here the CDR3 reads CASSGASSSYNEQFF. DNA of the CDR3: TGCGCCAGCAGCGGGGCGTCCAGCTCCTACAATGAGCAGTTCTTC. The full variable domain, with the rest looked up from reference TRBV5-1 and TRBJ2-1, is KAGVTQTPRYLIKTRGQQVTLSCSPISGHRSVSWYQQTPGQGLQFLFEYFSETQRNKGNFPGRFSGRQFSNSRSEMNVSTLELGDSALYLCASSGASSSYNEQFFGPGTRLTVL.